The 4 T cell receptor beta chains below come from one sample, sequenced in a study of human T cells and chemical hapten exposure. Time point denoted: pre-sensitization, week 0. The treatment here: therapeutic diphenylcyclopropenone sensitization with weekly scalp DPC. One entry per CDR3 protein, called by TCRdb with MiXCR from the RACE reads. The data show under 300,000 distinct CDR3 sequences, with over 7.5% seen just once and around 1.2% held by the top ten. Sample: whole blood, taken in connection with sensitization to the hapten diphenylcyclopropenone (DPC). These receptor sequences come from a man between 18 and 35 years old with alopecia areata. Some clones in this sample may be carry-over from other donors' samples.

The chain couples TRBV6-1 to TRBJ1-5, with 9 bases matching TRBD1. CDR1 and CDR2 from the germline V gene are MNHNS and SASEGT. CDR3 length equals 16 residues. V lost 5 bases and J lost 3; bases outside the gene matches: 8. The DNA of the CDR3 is TGTGCCAGCAGTACGAGGACAGGGGTTTTCAATCAGCCCCAGCATTTT. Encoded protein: CASSTRTGVFNQPQHF.

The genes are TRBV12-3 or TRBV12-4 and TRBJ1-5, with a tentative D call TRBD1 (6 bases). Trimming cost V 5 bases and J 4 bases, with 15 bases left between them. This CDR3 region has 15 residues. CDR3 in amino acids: CASSPIQGKNQPQHF. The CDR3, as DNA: TGTGCCAGCAGTCCGATCCAGGGGAAGAATCAGCCCCAGCATTTT.

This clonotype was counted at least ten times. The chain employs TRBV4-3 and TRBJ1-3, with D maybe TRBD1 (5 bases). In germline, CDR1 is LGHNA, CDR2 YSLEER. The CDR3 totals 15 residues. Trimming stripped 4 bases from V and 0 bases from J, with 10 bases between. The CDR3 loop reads CASSLGTSSGNTIYF. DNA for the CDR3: TGCGCCAGCAGCCTCGGGACCAGCTCTGGAAACACCATATATTTT.

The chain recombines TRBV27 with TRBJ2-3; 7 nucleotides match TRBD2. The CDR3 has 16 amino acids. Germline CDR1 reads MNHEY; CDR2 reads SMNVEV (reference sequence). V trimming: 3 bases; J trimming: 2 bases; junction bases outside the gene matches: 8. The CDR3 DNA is TGTGCCAGCAGTTTGGAGCGGGGTAAATTCACAGATACGCAGTATTTT. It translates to CASSLERGKFTDTQYF.